The entry below gives a single TCR beta chain sequence along with its context. This entry belongs to a study of blood T cell repertoires in COVID-19. As for the study in general: From the United States, Italy and Spain came samples of acute and convalescent COVID-19. From T cells, B-cell-depleted T cells, or PBMCs came the material, which was cDNA or gDNA.

The CDR3 sequence is 15 residues long. Germline assignment: CDR1 MDHEN and CDR2 SYDVKM. V trimming: 6 bases; J trimming: 4 bases; junction bases outside the gene matches: 5. As processed by the authors: Nucleated cell number was recorded as an estimate derived from reference gene primer amplification. Clones were read by immunoSEQ multiplex PCR, and TCRdb kept only the in-frame ones, dropping some. The D gene and trimming were derived from the DNA, and the V and J assignments and clone size from that table. Here the sample spans over 120,000 clones, around 81% being singletons. The chain has TRBV28 and TRBJ2-1; 11 bases line up with TRBD2. Sequenced material: peripheral blood. The receptor comes from a human donor in a cohort sampled during active COVID-19. The CDR3 reads CASSPGLAEYNEQFF. The CDR3 bases are TGTGCCAGCAGCCCGGGACTAGCGGAATACAATGAGCAGTTCTTC.